This TCR beta chain was captured in a study of OX40 agonist ivuxolimab in advanced cancers. Overall study context: Ivuxolimab, an antibody acting as an agonist of OX40 (CD134), was used to treat patients. Study outcomes and limitations: With doses of 0.1 to 3.0 mg/kg, CD4+ and CD8+ blood T cells had undergone clonal expansion by week 6. Among expanded peripheral T cells, antigen specificity went undetermined.

Comments on this clone: Its antigen is unidentified.

Trimming removed 4 bases from V and 0 bases from J, with 2 bases in between. The germline V gene has CDR1 SGHDN and CDR2 FVKESK. This CDR3 has 12 residues. Clones were read by immunoSEQ multiplex PCR, and TCRdb kept only the in-frame ones, dropping some. The sample consists of around 76,000 clones, roughly nine tenths of them appearing once. J is TRBJ2-3 and V is TRBV14; D call uncertain. Sequenced material: CD4+ or CD8+ T cells sorted from blood, taken in a trial of the OX40 agonist ivuxolimab. This clonotype originated in an adult with an advanced solid tumor such as melanoma, head and neck, liver or kidney cancer. The CDR3 here is CASSLSTDTQYF. CDR3 sequence (DNA): TGTGCCAGCAGCCTCAGCACAGATACGCAGTATTTT.